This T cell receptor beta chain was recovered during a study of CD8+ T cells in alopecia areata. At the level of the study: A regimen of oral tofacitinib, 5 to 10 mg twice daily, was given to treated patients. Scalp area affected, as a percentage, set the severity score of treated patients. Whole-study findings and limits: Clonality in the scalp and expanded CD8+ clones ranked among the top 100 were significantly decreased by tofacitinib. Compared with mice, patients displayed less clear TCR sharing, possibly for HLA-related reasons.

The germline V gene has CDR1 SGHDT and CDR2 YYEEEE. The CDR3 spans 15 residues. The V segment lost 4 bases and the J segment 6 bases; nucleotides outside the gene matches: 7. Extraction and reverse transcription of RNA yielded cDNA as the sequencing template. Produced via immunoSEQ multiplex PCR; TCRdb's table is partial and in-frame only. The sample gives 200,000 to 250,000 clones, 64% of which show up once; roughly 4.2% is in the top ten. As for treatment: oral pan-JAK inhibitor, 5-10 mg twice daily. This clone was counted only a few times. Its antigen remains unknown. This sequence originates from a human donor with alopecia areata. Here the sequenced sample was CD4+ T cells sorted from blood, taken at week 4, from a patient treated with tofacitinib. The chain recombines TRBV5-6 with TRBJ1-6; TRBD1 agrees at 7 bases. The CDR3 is CASSRQGVGNSPLHF. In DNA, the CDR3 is TGTGCCAGCAGCCGACAGGGCGTGGGTAATTCACCCCTCCACTTT.